One sample yielded the 24 T cell receptor delta chains listed below, sequenced in a study of γδ T cells in repeated Plasmodium falciparum infection. TCRdb re-identified clones in the multiplex PCR reads via CATT. The sample holds under 50,000 delta-chain clones, 1.5% to 2% seen once. Flow sorting of PBMC yielded separate Vgamma9/Vdelta2+ and Vdelta2-negative gammadelta T cell populations for bulk repertoire analysis. The material sequenced was gamma-delta T cells from blood. The receptors here all came from a pool of human donors (malaria-infected and uninfected, not separated).

The J gene is given as TRDJ3, and the V gene is not called; the table's TRDD3 call for D was not verified on the DNA. The CDR3 spans 22 residues. The CDR3 DNA reads as TGTGCTCTTGGGGAAGATCCCTTTCCCCGGGGTTACCCCACCTGGGACACCCGACAGATGTTTTTC. It yields the protein CALGEDPFPRGYPTWDTRQMFF.

This clone was counted ten times or more. A much more abundant neighbour one base away suggests this may be a read error. Additional DNA sequences in this sample encode the identical CDR3. This chain connects TRDV1 to TRDJ1; TRDD3 aligns across 11 bases. Trimming at V came to 6 bases and at J to 2 bases, leaving 20 bases not matched to a gene. This CDR3 region has 20 residues. The V gene's germline CDR1 is TSWWSYY and CDR2 QGS. The DNA of the CDR3 is TGTGCTCTTGGTGGGCTTCCTACCTGGGGGATACAGATTACTACCGATAAACTCATCTTT. It specifies CALGGLPTWGIQITTDKLIF.

This clone has at least ten counts. CDR3 nucleotides: TGTGCTCTTGGGGAATACCTGGGGATACGAGGAAGCTCCTGGGACACCCGACAGATGTTTTTC. The encoded protein is CALGEYLGIRGSSWDTRQMFF. The gene calls are TRDV1 and TRDJ3; 9 bases match TRDD3. There are 21 residues in the CDR3. Germline V gene sequence: CDR1 TSWWSYY, CDR2 QGS. V was pared by 2 bases and J by 0 bases, with 11 bases of the junction left unmatched.

This clone has a count of ten or more. The chain uses TRDV1 and TRDJ3; D perhaps matches TRDD3 (5 bases). The J gene was not available in TCRdb and was assigned here by matching the DNA to germline segments. V lost 5 bases to trimming and J lost 0 bases, with 23 bases between them. This CDR3 has 21 amino acids. CDR1 TSWWSYY and CDR2 QGS come from the germline V gene. CDR3 protein: CALGTEGSGGPSSWDTRQMFF. For the CDR3, the DNA is TGTGCTCTTGGGACAGAAGGGTCCGGGGGTCCAAGCTCCTGGGACACCCGACAGATGTTTTTC.

With respect to this clone: A junction boundary mismatches the germline segment, possibly from a read error. This chain connects TRDV1 to TRDJ1; the match to TRDD3 covers 12 bases. TCRdb is silent on the J gene; assignment here came from matching the DNA to germline. The CDR3 consists of 24 residues. CDR1 TSWWSYY and CDR2 QGS come from the germline V gene. The CDR3 DNA reads as TGTGCTCTTGGGGAACGCCCATTTACTGGGGGATACTTCTTCTCTTCTAACTACACCAATAAACTCATCTTT. This codes for CALGERPFTGGYFFSSNYTNKLIF.

This clone was detected only a few times. The TCRdb protein, from a much larger clone, departs from this DNA's translation at residue 9, likely by read error; the protein shown derives from the DNA. This chain connects TRDV1 to TRDJ1; the match to TRDD3 covers 9 bases. The CDR3 consists of 19 residues. Germline CDR1 TSWWSYY, CDR2 QGS. V trimming: 5 bases; J trimming: 5 bases; junction bases outside the gene matches: 21. The CDR3 DNA follows: TGTGCTCTTGGGCCACTCGAAAAAGCTCACTGGGGGAACGAAGATAAACTCATCTTT. It codes for CALGPLEKAHWGNEDKLIF.

This clone was observed a handful of times. A far larger clone differs by one base, so this is likely a read error. The identical CDR3 is also encoded by other nucleotide sequences in the sample. J is TRDJ1 and V is TRDV1; D remains ambiguous. In the absence of a J gene in TCRdb, the DNA was matched to germline to assign it here. Trimming took off 0 bases at V and 5 bases at J, with 19 bases between the two ends. The CDR3 extends over 17 amino acids. Germline values: CDR1 TSWWSYY, CDR2 QGS. CDR3 sequence reads: CALGELAALPPGDKLIF. The CDR3 DNA is TGTGCTCTTGGGGAACTAGCCGCTCTGCCTCCCGGGGATAAACTCATCTTT.

In regard to this clone: The protein in TCRdb stems from a much larger clone and differs at residue 18 from this DNA's translation, likely a read error; here the protein is translated from the DNA. The V and J genes are TRDV1 and TRDJ1, with a tentative D call TRDD3 (8 bases). CDR3 length: 19 residues. Germline CDR1 and CDR2: TSWWSYY and QGS. CDR3 bases: TGTGCTCTTGGGGTTTTCCTACGAGGGATACGCAAGTACACCGATAAACTCACCTTT. It specifies CALGVFLRGIRKYTDKLTF.

Of note for this clone: The protein given by TCRdb reflects a much larger clone and differs at residue 9 from this DNA's translation, likely from a read error; the protein shown is the DNA's translation. The CDR3 loop is CALGELHPAPDGGYDPDKLIF. Here the CDR3 DNA reads TGTGCTCTTGGGGAACTTCACCCTGCCCCAGATGGGGGATACGACCCCGATAAACTCATCTTT. The gene calls are TRDV1 and TRDJ1; 11 positions agree with TRDD3. TCRdb is silent on the J gene; assignment here came from matching the DNA to germline. The CDR3 runs to 21 residues. Per germline, CDR1 TSWWSYY and CDR2 QGS. V was pared by 0 bases and J by 3 bases, with 18 bases of the junction left unmatched.

This clone came up many times. This DNA's translation differs at residue 15 from TCRdb's protein, which comes from a much larger clone; a read error is likely, and the protein shown is translated from the DNA. This chain connects TRDV1 to TRDJ1; TRDD2 agrees at 9 bases. TCRdb offers no J gene call, so here the DNA was matched to germline to obtain one. V dropped 3 bases and J dropped 7; count of bases not matched to a gene: 24. This CDR3 is 20 amino acids long. In germline, CDR1 is TSWWSYY, CDR2 QGS. CDR3 sequence: CALGEPSYQRGSPTTLKLIF. The DNA of the CDR3 is TGTGCTCTTGGGGAGCCTTCCTACCAGCGGGGATCCCCGACAACTCTTAAACTCATCTTT.

The sample holds many counts of this clone. This rearrangement joins TRDV2 to TRDJ2, with TRDD3 identical over 7 bases. Germline values: CDR1 GEAIGNYY, CDR2 EKD. V was pared by 3 bases and J by 8 bases, with 20 bases of the junction left unmatched. The CDR3 consists of 18 residues. CDR3 DNA sequence: TGTGCCTGTGACCCCCTGGGGGTACTGGGGATGTCCGAGGCACAACTCTTCTTT. Translation gives CACDPLGVLGMSEAQLFF.

This clone has only a few counts. This likely stems from a read error, as it lies one base from a far larger clone. Other DNA sequences of this sample code for an identical CDR3. The chain recombines TRDV1 with TRDJ1; 7 bases are shared with TRDD3. The J gene, not given by TCRdb, was assigned here from a germline match of the nucleotide sequence. The CDR3 runs to 14 residues. CDR1 and CDR2 (germline): TSWWSYY, QGS. The CDR3 loop is CALGERIWGAKLIF. DNA for the CDR3: TGCGCTCTTGGGGAACGGATCTGGGGGGCTAAACTCATCTTT.

This clone was seen a handful of times. The likely explanation is a read error, given a far larger clone one base away. Additional DNA sequences in this sample encode the identical CDR3. The chain links TRDV2 to TRDJ1, with 7 bases identical to TRDD3. The J gene, left out of TCRdb, was set here by checking the DNA against germline. CDR1 is GEAIGNYY, CDR2 EKD, per germline. This CDR3 region has 15 residues. CDR3 in amino acids: CACDTLGVYTDKLIF. CDR3 nucleotides: TGTGCCTGTGACACGCTGGGGGTCTACACTGATAAACTCATCTTT.

Details on this clone: A read error likely explains why the TCRdb protein, taken from a much larger clone, differs from this DNA's translation at residue 11; the protein shown is translated from the DNA. This sequence joins TRDV1 and TRDJ2; D is perhaps TRDD3 (6 bases). The germline CDR1 and CDR2 sequences are TSWWSYY and QGS. V was pared by 2 bases and J by 6 bases, with 19 bases between. The CDR3 sequence is 17 residues long. As DNA, the CDR3 is TGTGCTCTTGGGGAATTTGATTGGGGGTCCGTGTCAGCACAACTCTTCTTT. Translation: CALGEFDWGSVSAQLFF.

This clone occurred a few times. TCRdb assigns this DNA the protein of a much larger clone, which departs from its translation at residue 9; this likely reflects a read error, and the protein shown comes from translating the DNA. The chain has TRDV1 and TRDJ1, with no clear D. Because TCRdb records no J gene, it was assigned here through a match of the DNA to germline. Per the germline V gene, CDR1 is TSWWSYY and CDR2 is QGS. The V end was cut by 7 bases, the J end by 4 bases, with 31 bases between. This CDR3 comprises 19 residues. The chain's CDR3 is CALALPPLCGTERIDKLIF. The CDR3 DNA follows: TGTGCTCTTGCCCTCCCACCCTTATGCGGGACTGAGCGTATCGATAAACTCATCTTT.

This clone was counted ten times or more. V is TRDV1 and J is TRDJ1; 8 bases match TRDD3. Per germline, CDR1 TSWWSYY and CDR2 QGS. J lost 9 bases, V lost 1 base, and 16 bases had no gene match. This CDR3 is 17 amino acids long. The CDR3 DNA sequence: TGTGCTCTTGGGGAACGGTTCCTTCGGGGGGATAAGGCGCAACTCATCTTT. It specifies CALGERFLRGDKAQLIF.

This clone was counted a few times. TCRdb records a much larger clone's protein for this DNA, with a difference at residue 8 that likely arises from a read error; the protein given is the translation of the DNA. This chain links TRDV1 with TRDJ1, with a weak D call TRDD3 (5 bases). CDR1 is TSWWSYY and CDR2 is QGS in the germline V gene. The CDR3 has 12 amino acids. The chain's CDR3 is CALGGYTGKLIF. Here the CDR3 DNA reads TGTGCTCTTGGGGGATACACCGGTAAACTCATCTTT.

Concerning this clone: A read error is the likely source, as a far larger clone sits one nucleotide away. Different DNA sequences within this sample yield the same CDR3. J is TRDJ1 and V is TRDV2; 8 bases are shared with TRDD3. The J gene is not listed in TCRdb, so it was assigned here from a DNA match to germline. The CDR3 consists of 20 residues. Germline assignment: CDR1 GEAIGNYY and CDR2 EKD. J gave up 1 base and V 0 bases, and 18 bases lay outside the gene matches. Here the CDR3 reads CACDTLHTHTGGYVTDKLIF. CDR3 nucleotides: TGTGCCTGTGACACCCTACATACCCATACTGGGGGGTACGTCACCGATAAACTCATCTTT.

Regarding this clone: TCRdb assigns this DNA the protein of a much larger clone, which departs from its translation at residue 15; this likely reflects a read error, and the protein shown comes from translating the DNA. This sequence joins TRDV2 and TRDJ1; the D gene is possibly TRDD2 (6 bases). TCRdb does not report a J gene; here it was assigned by matching the DNA to germline references. The CDR3 covers 19 residues. Germline lookup yields CDR1 GEAIGNYY and CDR2 EKD. Deletions cut 0 bases from V and 8 bases from J, with 30 bases between. The CDR3 is CACDTVPPSYQAIPRKLIF. CDR3 DNA: TGTGCCTGTGACACCGTCCCCCCCTCCTACCAGGCGATACCCAGGAAACTCATCTTT.

Notes on this clone: This DNA's translation and the protein TCRdb lists, from a much larger clone, do not match at residue 5, likely due to a read error; the protein shown is translated from the DNA. This chain connects TRDV2 to TRDJ1; D not resolved. Germline CDR1 reads GEAIGNYY; CDR2 reads EKD. This CDR3 is built from 16 residues. With 3 bases removed from V and 0 bases from J, the gap between germline ends came to 16 bases. The CDR3 is CACDAAPFKYTDKLIF. CDR3 in DNA: TGTGCCTGTGACGCGGCCCCCTTTAAATACACCGATAAACTCATCTTT.

Ten or more counts support this clone. Just one base apart from a much larger clone, this may be a read error. This specimen includes other DNA sequences encoding the same CDR3. The V gene call is TRDV1, and the J gene call is absent; TRDD3 is the table's D call, not checked against the DNA. This CDR3 region has 18 residues. CDR1 and CDR2 (germline): TSWWSYY, QGS. Here the CDR3 DNA reads TGTGCTCTTGGGGAACTCCCACTCTGGGGGATACTAACCGATAAGCTCATCTTT. It translates to CALGELPLWGILTDKLIF.

As concerns this clone: For this DNA, TCRdb reports the protein of a much larger clone, which diverges at residue 11, most likely from a read error; the protein presented here is translated directly from the DNA. This chain links TRDV1 with TRDJ1; 8 bases map to TRDD2. J was trimmed by 1 base and V by 0 bases; bases with no gene match: 13. CDR1 is TSWWSYY, CDR2 QGS, per germline. CDR3 length: 19 residues. The CDR3 nucleotides are TGTGCTCTTGGGGAACTTCATCTTCCTACGGAGGGTTCCACCGATAAACTCATCTTT. Translation: CALGELHLPTEGSTDKLIF.

The sample holds a few counts of this clone. A far larger clone is just one base off, so this is likely a read error. In the same sample, other DNA sequences code for this CDR3. The rearrangement joins TRAV29/DV5 to TRDJ1; 8 nucleotides line up with TRDD3. TCRdb offers no J gene call, so here the DNA was matched to germline to obtain one. CDR1 and CDR2 from the germline V gene are NSMFDY and ISSIKDK. This CDR3 comprises 17 residues. The J segment lost 7 bases and the V segment lost 3 bases, leaving 20 bases of the junction unmatched. The CDR3 loop is CAATLRIGGYARFKLIF. In DNA form, the CDR3 reads TGTGCAGCAACGCTTCGTATAGGGGGATATGCGCGGTTTAAACTCATCTTT.

On this clone: For this DNA, TCRdb reports the protein of a much larger clone, which diverges at residue 7, most likely from a read error; the protein presented here is translated directly from the DNA. This chain joins TRDV1 and TRDJ1; tentatively, D is TRDD3 (5 bases). No J gene was available from TCRdb, and it was assigned here by a germline match of the DNA. Trimming pared 4 bases from V and 0 bases from J, leaving 24 bases between. The CDR3 consists of 19 residues. Germline V gene lookup returns CDR1 TSWWSYY and CDR2 QGS. The CDR3 bases are TGTGCTCTTGGGGGACTCTTGAGGTCGGGGGCCCTGTACACCGATAAACTCATCTTT. As protein: CALGGLLRSGALYTDKLIF.